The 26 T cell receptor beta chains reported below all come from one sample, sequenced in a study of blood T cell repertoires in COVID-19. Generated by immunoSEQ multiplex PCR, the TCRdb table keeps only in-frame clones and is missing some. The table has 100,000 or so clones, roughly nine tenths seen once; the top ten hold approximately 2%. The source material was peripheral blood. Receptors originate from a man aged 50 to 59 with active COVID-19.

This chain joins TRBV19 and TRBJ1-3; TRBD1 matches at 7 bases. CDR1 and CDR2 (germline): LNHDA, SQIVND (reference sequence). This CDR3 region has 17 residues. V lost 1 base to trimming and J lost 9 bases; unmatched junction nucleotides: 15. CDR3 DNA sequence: TGTGCCAGTAGTATAGGAAGGGGCAGGGGGGTAGCGAGCACCATATATTTT. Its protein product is CASSIGRGRGVASTIYF. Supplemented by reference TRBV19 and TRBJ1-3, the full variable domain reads DGGITQSPKYLFRKEGQNVTLSCEQNLNHDAMYWYRQDPGQGLRLIYYSQIVNDFQKGDIAEGYSVSREKKESFPLTVTSAQKNPTAFYLCASSIGRGRGVASTIYFGEGSWLTVV.

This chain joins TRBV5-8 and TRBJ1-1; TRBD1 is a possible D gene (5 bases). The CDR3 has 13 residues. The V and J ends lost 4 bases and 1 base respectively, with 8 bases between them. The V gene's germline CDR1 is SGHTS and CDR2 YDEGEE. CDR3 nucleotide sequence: TGTGCCAGCAGCCAGGGCCGGAACACTGAAGCTTTCTTT. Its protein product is CASSQGRNTEAFF.

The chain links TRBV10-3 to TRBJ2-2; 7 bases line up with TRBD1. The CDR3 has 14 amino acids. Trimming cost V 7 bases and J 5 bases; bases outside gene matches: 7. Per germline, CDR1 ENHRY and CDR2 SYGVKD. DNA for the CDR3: TGTGCCATCAAGGGTACAGGGGATACCGGGGAGCTGTTTTTT. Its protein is CAIKGTGDTGELFF.

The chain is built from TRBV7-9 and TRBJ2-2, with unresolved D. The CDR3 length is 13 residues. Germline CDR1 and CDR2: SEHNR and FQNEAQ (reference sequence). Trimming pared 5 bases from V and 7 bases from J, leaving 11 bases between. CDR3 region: CASSPQQFGELFF. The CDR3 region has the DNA TGTGCCAGCAGCCCGCAACAGTTCGGGGAGCTGTTTTTT.

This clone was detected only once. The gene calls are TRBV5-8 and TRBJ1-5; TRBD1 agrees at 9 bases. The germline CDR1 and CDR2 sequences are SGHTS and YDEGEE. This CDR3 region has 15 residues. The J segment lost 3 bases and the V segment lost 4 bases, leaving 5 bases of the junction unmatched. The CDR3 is CASSAGQGINQPQHF. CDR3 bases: TGTGCCAGCAGCGCGGGACAGGGCATCAATCAGCCCCAGCATTTT. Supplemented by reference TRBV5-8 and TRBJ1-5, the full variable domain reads EAGVTQSPTHLIKTRGQQATLRCSPISGHTSVYWYQQALGLGLQFLLWYDEGEERNRGNFPPRFSGRQFPNYSSELNVNALELEDSALYLCASSAGQGINQPQHFGDGTRLSIL.

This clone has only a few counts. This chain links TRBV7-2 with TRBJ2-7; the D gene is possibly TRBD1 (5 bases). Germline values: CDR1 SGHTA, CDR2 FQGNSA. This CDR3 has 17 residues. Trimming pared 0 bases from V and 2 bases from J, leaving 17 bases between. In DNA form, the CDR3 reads TGTGCCAGCAGCTTAGCGGTAACAGGCCCACAAGCCTACGAGCAGTACTTC. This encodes CASSLAVTGPQAYEQYF.

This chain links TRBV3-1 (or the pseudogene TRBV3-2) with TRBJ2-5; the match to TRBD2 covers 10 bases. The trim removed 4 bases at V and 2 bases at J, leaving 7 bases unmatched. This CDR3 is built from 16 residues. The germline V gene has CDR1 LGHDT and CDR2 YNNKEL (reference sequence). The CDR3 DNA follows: TGTGCCAGCAGCCCTCGACTAGCGGGTACTCAAGAGACCCAGTACTTC. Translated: CASSPRLAGTQETQYF.

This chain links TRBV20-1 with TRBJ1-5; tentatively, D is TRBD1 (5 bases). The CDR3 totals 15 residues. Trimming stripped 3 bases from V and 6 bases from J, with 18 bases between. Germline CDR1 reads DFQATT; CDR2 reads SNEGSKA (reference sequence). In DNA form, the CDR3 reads TGCAGTGCTAGTCCTCGGCGCGGGGACCCTCAGCCCCAGCATTTT. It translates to CSASPRRGDPQPQHF.

The CDR3 region is CASSPGTSGGIVGFF. DNA of the CDR3: TGTGCCAGCAGCCCGGGGACTAGCGGGGGAATCGTTGGGTTCTTC. V usage is TRBV9 and J usage is TRBJ2-1; 14 bases agree with TRBD2. After removal of 4 bases from V and 15 bases from J, the junction contained 12 bases not matched to a gene. CDR3 length: 15 amino acids. The germline V gene encodes CDR1 SGDLS and CDR2 YYNGEE.

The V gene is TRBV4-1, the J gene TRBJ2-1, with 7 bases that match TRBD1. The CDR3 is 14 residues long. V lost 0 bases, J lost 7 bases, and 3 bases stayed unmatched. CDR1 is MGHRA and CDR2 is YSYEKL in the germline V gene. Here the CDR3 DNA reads TGCGCCAGCAGCCAAGACGACAGGGTTAATGAGCAGTTCTTC. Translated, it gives CASSQDDRVNEQFF.

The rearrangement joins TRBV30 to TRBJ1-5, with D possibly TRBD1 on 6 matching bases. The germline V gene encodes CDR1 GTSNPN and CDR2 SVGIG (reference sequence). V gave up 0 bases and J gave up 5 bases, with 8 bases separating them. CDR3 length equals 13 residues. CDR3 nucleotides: TGTGCCTGGAGTGTACAGGGCGATCAGCCCCAGCATTTT. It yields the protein CAWSVQGDQPQHF.

The CDR3 sequence: CASGAYEQYF. For the CDR3, the DNA is TGTGCCTCAGGGGCCTACGAGCAGTACTTC. This chain uses TRBV19 with TRBJ2-7, with D tentatively TRBD1 (6 bases). The CDR3 has 10 residues. V was shortened by 11 bases and J by 2 bases, with 7 bases between the two germline ends. Germline V lookup: CDR1 LNHDA, CDR2 SQIVND (reference sequence).

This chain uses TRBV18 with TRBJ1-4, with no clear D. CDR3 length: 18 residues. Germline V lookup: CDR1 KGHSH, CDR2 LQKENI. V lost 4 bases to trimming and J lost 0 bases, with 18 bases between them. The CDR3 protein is CASSLFPPTRTTNEKLFF. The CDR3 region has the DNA TGTGCCAGCTCACTCTTCCCACCAACACGAACAACTAATGAAAAACTGTTTTTT.

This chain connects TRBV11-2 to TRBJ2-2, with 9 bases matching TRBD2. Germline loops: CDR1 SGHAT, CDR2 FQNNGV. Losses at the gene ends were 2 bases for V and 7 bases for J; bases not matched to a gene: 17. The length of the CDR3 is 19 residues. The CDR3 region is CASSLFPQRGGGAGGELFF. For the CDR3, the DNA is TGTGCCAGCAGCTTATTCCCCCAGAGAGGCGGGGGGGCCGGCGGGGAGCTGTTTTTT.

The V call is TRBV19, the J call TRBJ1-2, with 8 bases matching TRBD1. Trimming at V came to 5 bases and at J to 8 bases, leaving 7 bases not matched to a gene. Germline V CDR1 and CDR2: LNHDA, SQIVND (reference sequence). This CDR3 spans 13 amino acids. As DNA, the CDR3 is TGTGCCAGTAGTGTTGGGACAGGACTCGGCTACACCTTC. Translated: CASSVGTGLGYTF.

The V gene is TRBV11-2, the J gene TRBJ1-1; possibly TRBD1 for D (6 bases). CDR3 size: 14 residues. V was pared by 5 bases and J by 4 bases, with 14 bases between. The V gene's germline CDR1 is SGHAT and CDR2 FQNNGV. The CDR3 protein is CASSVLKGGTEAFF. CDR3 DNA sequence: TGTGCCAGCAGCGTATTAAAAGGGGGCACTGAAGCTTTCTTT.

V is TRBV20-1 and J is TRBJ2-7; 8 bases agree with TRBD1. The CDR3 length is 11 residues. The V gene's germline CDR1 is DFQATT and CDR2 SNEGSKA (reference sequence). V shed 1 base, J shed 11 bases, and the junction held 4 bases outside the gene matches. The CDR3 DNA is TGCAGTGCTAGAGGCCCGACAGGGGAGTACTTC. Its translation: CSARGPTGEYF.

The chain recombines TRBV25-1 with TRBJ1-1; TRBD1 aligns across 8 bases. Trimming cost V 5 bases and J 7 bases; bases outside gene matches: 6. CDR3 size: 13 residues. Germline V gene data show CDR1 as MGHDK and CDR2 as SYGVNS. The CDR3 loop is CASSPGTGIEAFF. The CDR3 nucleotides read TGTGCCAGCAGTCCCGGGACAGGCATTGAAGCTTTCTTT.

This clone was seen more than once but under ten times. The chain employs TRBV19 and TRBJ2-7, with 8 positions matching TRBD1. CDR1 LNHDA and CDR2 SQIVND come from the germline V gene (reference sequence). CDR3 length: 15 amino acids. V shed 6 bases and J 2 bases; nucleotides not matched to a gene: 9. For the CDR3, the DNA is TGTGCCAGTAGCCCCAGACAGGGGCAGGCCTACGAGCAGTACTTC. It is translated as CASSPRQGQAYEQYF.

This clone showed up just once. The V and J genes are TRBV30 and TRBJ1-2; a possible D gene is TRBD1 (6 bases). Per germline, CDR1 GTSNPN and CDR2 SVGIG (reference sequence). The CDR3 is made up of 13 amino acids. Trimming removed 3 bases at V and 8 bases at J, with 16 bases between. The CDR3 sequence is CAWSARGRQGYTF. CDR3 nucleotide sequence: TGTGCCTGGAGCGCGCGGGGGCGGCAGGGCTACACCTTC.

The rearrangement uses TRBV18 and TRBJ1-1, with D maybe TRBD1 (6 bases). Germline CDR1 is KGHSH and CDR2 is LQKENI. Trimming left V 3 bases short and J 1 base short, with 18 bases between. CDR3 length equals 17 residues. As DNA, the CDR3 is TGTGCCAGCTCACCGTCGACAGGTACCTGGGGGAACACTGAAGCTTTCTTT. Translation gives CASSPSTGTWGNTEAFF.

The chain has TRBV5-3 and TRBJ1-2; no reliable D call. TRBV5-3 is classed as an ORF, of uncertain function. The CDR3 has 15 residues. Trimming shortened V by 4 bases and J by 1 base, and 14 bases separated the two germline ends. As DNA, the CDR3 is TGTGCCAGAAGCCTGAATCCCGGGTATAACTATGGCTACACCTTC. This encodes CARSLNPGYNYGYTF.

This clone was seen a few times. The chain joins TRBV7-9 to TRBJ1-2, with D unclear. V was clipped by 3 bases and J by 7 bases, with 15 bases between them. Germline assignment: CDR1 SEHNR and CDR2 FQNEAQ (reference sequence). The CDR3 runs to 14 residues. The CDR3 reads CASSFSQPPSGYTF. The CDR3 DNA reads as TGTGCCAGCAGCTTTTCACAGCCCCCCAGTGGCTACACCTTC. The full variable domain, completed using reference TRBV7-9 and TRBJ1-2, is DTGVSQNPRHKITKRGQNVTFRCDPISEHNRLYWYRQTLGQGPEFLTYFQNEAQLEKSRLLSDRFSAERPKGSFSTLEIQRTEQGDSAMYLCASSFSQPPSGYTFGSGTRLTVV.

The CDR3 region is CASSQVYGGGTDTQYF. The DNA for the CDR3 is TGTGCCAGCAGCCAAGTCTACGGGGGGGGAACAGATACGCAGTATTTT. The chain employs TRBV14 and TRBJ2-3; TRBD2 matches at 8 bases. CDR1 and CDR2 (germline): SGHDN, FVKESK. Unmatched junction bases numbered 6, after V lost 1 base and J lost 3 bases. The CDR3 runs to 16 residues.

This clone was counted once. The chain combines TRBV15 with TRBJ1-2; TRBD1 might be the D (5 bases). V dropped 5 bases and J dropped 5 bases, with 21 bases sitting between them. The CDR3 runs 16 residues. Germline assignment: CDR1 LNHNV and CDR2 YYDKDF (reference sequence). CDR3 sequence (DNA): TGTGCCACCAGCGGTTCCTCCGGGGGTCCTGGGTATGGCTACACCTTC. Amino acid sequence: CATSGSSGGPGYGYTF.

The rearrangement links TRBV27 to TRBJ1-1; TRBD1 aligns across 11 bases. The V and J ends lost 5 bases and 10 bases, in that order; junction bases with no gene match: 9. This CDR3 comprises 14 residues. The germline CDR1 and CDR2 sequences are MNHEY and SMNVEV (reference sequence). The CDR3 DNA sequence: TGTGCCAGCAGTACACGGGACAGGGGGATTTCAGCTTTCTTT. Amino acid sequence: CASSTRDRGISAFF.